This T cell receptor (beta chain) emerged from a study of early T cells in non-severe SARS-CoV-2 infection. The sample holds a few counts of this clonotype. Attached unique molecular identifiers marked individual cDNA molecules. TCRdb fed the 5' RACE reads into MiXCR, producing one record per CDR3 protein. The sample records some 80,000 distinct CDR3 sequences, more than 10% being singletons. Per the germline V gene, CDR1 is MNHEY and CDR2 is SVGAGI. The CDR3 spans 13 residues. The V and J ends lost 4 bases and 4 bases respectively, with 10 bases between them. The chain recombines TRBV6-5 with TRBJ2-5; D may be TRBD2 (6 bases). Sequenced here: whole blood, sampled at baseline. This TCR derives from an adult who was a healthcare worker with PCR-confirmed SARS-CoV-2 infection or an uninfected control (not recorded which). The donor label of this sample is uncertain. CDR3 loop: CASSLGLGETQYF. The CDR3 coding sequence is TGTGCCAGCAGTTTGGGACTGGGAGAGACCCAGTACTTC.